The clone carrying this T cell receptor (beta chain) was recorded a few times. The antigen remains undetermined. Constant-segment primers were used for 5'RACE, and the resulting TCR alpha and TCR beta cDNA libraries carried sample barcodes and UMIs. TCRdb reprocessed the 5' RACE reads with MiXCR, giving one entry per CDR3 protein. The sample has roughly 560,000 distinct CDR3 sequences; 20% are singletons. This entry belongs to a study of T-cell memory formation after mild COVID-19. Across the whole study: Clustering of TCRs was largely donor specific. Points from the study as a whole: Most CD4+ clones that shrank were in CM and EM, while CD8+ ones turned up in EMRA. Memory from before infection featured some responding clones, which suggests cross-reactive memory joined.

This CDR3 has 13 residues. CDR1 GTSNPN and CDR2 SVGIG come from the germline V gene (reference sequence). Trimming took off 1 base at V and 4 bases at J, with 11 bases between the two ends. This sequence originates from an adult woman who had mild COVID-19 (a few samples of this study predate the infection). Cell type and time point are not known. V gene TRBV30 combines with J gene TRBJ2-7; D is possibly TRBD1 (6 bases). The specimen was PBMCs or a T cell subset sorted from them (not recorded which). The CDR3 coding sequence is TGTGCCTGGAGTGGAGTGGGGACATACGAGCAGTACTTC. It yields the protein CAWSGVGTYEQYF.